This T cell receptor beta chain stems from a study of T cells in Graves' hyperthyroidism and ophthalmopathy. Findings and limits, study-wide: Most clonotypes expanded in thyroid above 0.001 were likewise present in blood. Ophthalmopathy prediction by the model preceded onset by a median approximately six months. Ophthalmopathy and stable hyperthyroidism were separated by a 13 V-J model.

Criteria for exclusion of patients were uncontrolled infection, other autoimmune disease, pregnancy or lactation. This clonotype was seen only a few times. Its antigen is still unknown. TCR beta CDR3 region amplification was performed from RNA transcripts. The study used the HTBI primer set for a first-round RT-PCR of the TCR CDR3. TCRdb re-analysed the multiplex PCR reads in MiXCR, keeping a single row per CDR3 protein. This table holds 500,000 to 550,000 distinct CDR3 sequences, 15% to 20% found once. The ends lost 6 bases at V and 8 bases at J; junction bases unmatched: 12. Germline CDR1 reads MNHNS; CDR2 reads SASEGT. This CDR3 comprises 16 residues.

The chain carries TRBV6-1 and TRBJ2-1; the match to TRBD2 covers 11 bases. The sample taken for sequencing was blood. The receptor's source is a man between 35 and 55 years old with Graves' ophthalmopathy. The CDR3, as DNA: TGTGCCAGCAGGCTTAGCGGGAGGGCCTTGGTGCATGAGCAGTTCTTC. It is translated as CASRLSGRALVHEQFF.